The 26 T cell receptor beta chains presented below share a single source sample, sequenced in a study of tumor and adjacent non-tumor tissue in lung cancer. The template was RNA from unsorted bulk tissue. Distant lung tissue was collected more than 3 cm away from the tumor edge. Three rounds of nested PCR, following a modified ARM-PCR protocol, produced the TCRbeta library. TCRdb analysed the multiplex PCR reads with MiXCR anew, one entry per CDR3 protein. The data contain about 67,000 distinct CDR3 sequences, around 80% of them singletons. The material sequenced was distant non-tumor lung tissue. Receptors originate from a man aged 60 to 69 with non-small cell lung cancer.

As to this clonotype: The conserved closing phenylalanine or tryptophan is absent in this CDR3, likely reflecting a read error. The chain links TRBV5-5 to TRBJ2-3; TRBD2 agrees at 9 bases. Germline assignment: CDR1 SGHKS and CDR2 YYEKEE (reference sequence). This CDR3 has 15 amino acids. V lost 4 bases to trimming and J lost 11 bases; unmatched junction nucleotides: 14. The CDR3 coding sequence is TGTGCCAGCAGCCTGGGACTAGCCCTCCTTGGTAGGCAGTATTCT. Translated: CASSLGLALLGRQYS.

To note about this clonotype: One end of the junction varies from germline; a read error may be responsible. The CDR3 loop reads CASSLAVGECTEAFF. The CDR3, as DNA: TGCGCCAGTAGCTTGGCCGTAGGAGAATGCACTGAAGCTTTCTTT. The rearrangement joins TRBV5-1 to TRBJ1-1; D remains unclear. The germline V gene has CDR1 SGHRS and CDR2 YFSETQ. The length of the CDR3 is 15 residues.

Note on this clonotype: The germline gene is not matched at one end of the junction; a read error may be the cause. J is TRBJ2-7 and V is TRBV5-4; D perhaps matches TRBD2 (6 bases). Germline loops: CDR1 SGHNT, CDR2 YYREEE (reference sequence). The length of the CDR3 is 16 residues. CDR3 sequence reads: CASNWRGRGDSYGQYF. CDR3 DNA: TGTGCCAGCAACTGGCGGGGACGAGGGGACTCCTACGGGCAGTACTTC.

The table lists this clonotype with a few counts. The rearrangement links TRBV5-1 to TRBJ1-1; no reliable D call. Germline V lookup: CDR1 SGHRS, CDR2 YFSETQ. The CDR3 contains 14 residues. Trimming removed 2 bases from V and 1 base from J, with 9 bases in between. CDR3 in DNA: TGCGCCAGCAGCTTCCCGGACCAGAACACTGAAGCTTTCTTT. This gives the protein CASSFPDQNTEAFF.

Comments on this clonotype: An end of the junction differs from the germline gene, which may be a read error. The chain recombines TRBV4-2 with TRBJ2-3, with TRBD2 matching 8 bases. CDR1 is LGHNA, CDR2 YNFKEQ, per germline. The CDR3 contains 16 residues. CDR3 in DNA: TGTACCAGCAGCCAAGGAGGTACTAGCGGTACAGATACGCAGTATTTT. Translated: CTSSQGGTSGTDTQYF.

Points on this clonotype: At one of its ends the junction is not consistent with the germline gene, which may arise from a read error. The V call is TRBV6-5, the J call TRBJ2-7, with 7 bases fitting TRBD2. The CDR3 is made up of 15 amino acids. The germline CDR1 and CDR2 sequences are MNHEY and SVGAGI. The CDR3 protein is CGSSYWRRETAEQYF. The CDR3 nucleotides read TGTGGCAGTAGTTACTGGAGGCGGGAGACGGCCGAGCAATACTTC.

Regarding this clonotype: The junction does not match germline at one end; this may be a read error. V gene TRBV11-2 combines with J gene TRBJ2-2; D might be TRBD1 (6 bases). The CDR3 length is 17 residues. Germline CDR1 SGHAT, CDR2 FQNNGV. CDR3 sequence (DNA): TGTGCCAGCGGCTTTCCGCTCCTACAGGGAAACACCGGGGAGCTGTTTTTT. This codes for CASGFPLLQGNTGELFF.

Concerning this clonotype itself: Sequence at one end of the junction differs from germline and may be a read error. The chain joins TRBV5-4 to TRBJ2-3; D might be TRBD2 (6 bases). The CDR3 extends over 16 amino acids. Per the germline V gene, CDR1 is SGHNT and CDR2 is YYREEE (reference sequence). The CDR3 here is CSSSHIERKPGDTKYF. The DNA for the CDR3 is TGTTCCAGCAGCCATATCGAGCGGAAGCCGGGAGATACGAAGTATTTT. Drawing the rest from reference TRBV5-4 and TRBJ2-3, the complete variable domain is ETGVTQSPTHLIKTRGQQVTLRCSSQSGHNTVSWYQQALGQGPQFIFQYYREEENGRGNFPPRFSGLQFPNYSSELNVNALELDDSALYLCSSSHIERKPGDTKYFGPGTRLTVL.

As regards this clonotype: Sequence at one end of the junction differs from germline and may be a read error. This chain joins TRBV6-5 and TRBJ2-3, with 11 bases lining up with TRBD2. CDR3 length: 14 amino acids. Per the germline V gene, CDR1 is MNHEY and CDR2 is SVGAGI. CDR3 sequence reads: CARLTSGTTDTQYF. CDR3 bases: TGTGCCAGATTGACTAGCGGGACAACAGATACACAGTATTTT.

Concerning this clonotype itself: One end of the junction is discordant with germline, which a read error may explain. The chain carries TRBV6-2 or TRBV6-3 and TRBJ1-2; D is possibly TRBD1 (5 bases). This CDR3 is 15 amino acids long. Looked up from germline, CDR1 is MNHEY and CDR2 is SVGEGT. Written as DNA, the CDR3 is TGTGACAGCAGACAGTCTGGCAGAGCCAACTATGGCTACACCTTC. Encoded protein: CDSRQSGRANYGYTF.

The chain couples TRBV20-1 to TRBJ1-1; unclear D gene. This CDR3 contains 12 residues. Germline V gene lookup returns CDR1 DFQATT and CDR2 SNEGSKA (reference sequence). V was trimmed by 6 bases and J by 7 bases, leaving 15 bases between them. The DNA of the CDR3 is TGCAGTGCCGAGTCGGTGCGAAATGAAGCTTTCTTT. This translates into CSAESVRNEAFF.

A word on this clonotype: This may stem from a read error, because a much larger clone lies one nucleotide away. V gene TRBV28 combines with J gene TRBJ2-5, with D perhaps TRBD1 or TRBD2 (5 bases each). The CDR3 has 15 amino acids. With 9 bases removed from V and 7 bases from J, the gap between germline ends came to 24 bases. The germline CDR1 and CDR2 sequences are MDHEN and SYDVKM. The CDR3 region is CARSLRDLLGWTQYF. As DNA, the CDR3 is TGTGCCAGGAGTCTCCGGGACCTTTTAGGGTGGACCCAGTACTTC.

This chain links TRBV20-1 with TRBJ2-1; 8 positions agree with TRBD2. CDR3 size: 14 residues. The germline CDR1 and CDR2 sequences are DFQATT and SNEGSKA (reference sequence). With V trimmed by 6 bases and J by 8 bases, 12 bases remained unmatched. The CDR3: CSAGLEGTIDEQFF. Here the CDR3 DNA reads TGCAGTGCGGGACTAGAGGGGACTATCGATGAGCAGTTCTTC.

Remarks on this clonotype: Because it lacks the conserved phenylalanine or tryptophan at the end, this CDR3 is likely a read error. The chain has TRBV28 and TRBJ2-1; no firm D call. CDR1 MDHEN and CDR2 SYDVKM come from the germline V gene. V lost 1 base, J lost 7 bases, and 5 bases lay in between. The CDR3 runs to 12 residues. Here the CDR3 reads CASSLSRNEQFL. In DNA, the CDR3 is TGTGCCAGCAGTTTATCCCGTAATGAGCAGTTCCTA.

In this sample, this clonotype turned up a few times. The chain links TRBV20-1 to TRBJ1-1; 7 nucleotides agree with TRBD1. CDR1 is DFQATT and CDR2 is SNEGSKA in the germline V gene (reference sequence). Unmatched junction bases numbered 12, after V lost 3 bases and J lost 5 bases. The CDR3 loop spans 15 amino acids. The CDR3 protein is CSASSTGHPGTEAFF. The CDR3 DNA is TGCAGTGCTAGCTCGACAGGGCATCCTGGAACTGAAGCTTTCTTT.

V usage is TRBV29-1 and J usage is TRBJ1-1; 9 bases fit TRBD1. The CDR3 consists of 12 residues. The V gene's germline CDR1 is SQVTM and CDR2 ANQGSEA. J gave up 5 bases and V 8 bases, and 6 bases lay outside the gene matches. The DNA for the CDR3 is TGCAGCACTCGGGGGACAGGGACTGAAGCTTTCTTT. Its translation is CSTRGTGTEAFF. Combining the CDR3 with reference TRBV29-1 and TRBJ1-1 gives the whole variable domain SAVISQKPSRDICQRGTSLTIQCQVDSQVTMMFWYRQQPGQSLTLIATANQGSEATYESGFVIDKFPISRPNLTFSTLTVSNMSPEDSSIYLCSTRGTGTEAFFGQGTRLTVV.

On this clonotype: A much larger clone sits a single nucleotide away, making a read error possible. The chain employs TRBV12-3 or TRBV12-4 and TRBJ1-5; 8 bases fit TRBD1. CDR3 length: 14 amino acids. The trim removed 6 bases at V and 5 bases at J, leaving 6 bases unmatched. For the CDR3, the DNA is TGTGCCAGCAGCCTGGACAGGGTGGATCAGCCCCAGCATTTT. Its translation is CASSLDRVDQPQHF.

As concerns this clonotype: The germline gene is not matched at one end of the junction; a read error may be the cause. The chain recombines TRBV13 with TRBJ2-6; 8 bases line up with TRBD1. Germline CDR1 is PRHDT and CDR2 is FYEKMQ (reference sequence). This CDR3 is 18 amino acids long. CDR3 in amino acids: CPSSIRQGSCSGANVLTF. For the CDR3, the DNA is TGTCCCAGCAGCATACGACAGGGGTCGTGCTCTGGGGCCAACGTCCTGACTTTC.

The chain recombines TRBV12-5 with TRBJ2-1, with TRBD2 identical over 7 bases. This CDR3 has 15 residues. Germline V gene lookup returns CDR1 LGHNT and CDR2 FRNRAP. The junction had 9 bases not matched to a gene; V was cut back by 7 bases and J by 3 bases. The CDR3 nucleotides read TGTGCTAGTGTTTCCGGGACTATCGGCTACAATGAGCAGTTCTTC. It specifies CASVSGTIGYNEQFF.

Only one count was recorded for this clonotype. The CDR3 does not end in the conserved phenylalanine or tryptophan, so this is likely a read error. The chain joins TRBV6-5 to TRBJ1-1; D is undetermined. This CDR3 has 15 amino acids. From germline, CDR1 is MNHEY and CDR2 SVGAGI. The CDR3 nucleotides are TGTGGCAGCAGTTACGGCGGTCAGGTGTCCACTGGAGCTTTCCTT. This codes for CGSSYGGQVSTGAFL.

Details on this clonotype: A junction end diverges from the germline sequence, so it may reflect a read error. The chain recombines TRBV2 with TRBJ1-2, with TRBD1 matching 8 bases. Germline loops: CDR1 SNHLY, CDR2 FYNNEI. The CDR3 length is 14 residues. CDR3 residues: CASRPDRVDYSYTF. For the CDR3, the DNA is TGTGCCAGCAGACCGGACAGGGTAGACTATAGCTACACCTTC.

About this clonotype: The CDR3 carries no conserved terminal phenylalanine or tryptophan, so it likely arises from a read error. The DNA is left out, because the CDR3 cannot be placed on it with certainty; the CDR3 is given as TCRdb lists it. The chain recombines TRBV11-3 with TRBJ2-1; the table's D call TRBD1 went unverified against the DNA. The CDR3 is 14 residues long, counting both termini. CDR1 and CDR2 from the germline V gene are SGHNT and YENEEA. The CDR3 is CAGSLPGQDNEQFL.

Remarks on this clonotype: Germline is not matched at one junction end, which may reflect a read error. J is TRBJ2-1 and V is TRBV29-1, with D uncertain. CDR1 is SQVTM and CDR2 is ANQGSEA in the germline V gene. The CDR3 runs 15 residues. CDR3 nucleotides: TGCAGCGTTGGGGGTGGGCGGTTCACCTACAATGAGAAGTTCTTC. Protein sequence: CSVGGGRFTYNEKFF.

Of note for this clonotype: The junction departs from the called germline gene at one end, perhaps through a read error. The chain joins TRBV20-1 to TRBJ1-5; no clear D gene. CDR1 and CDR2 from the germline V gene are DFQATT and SNEGSKA (reference sequence). This CDR3 is 14 amino acids long. CDR3 residues: CSASPGYGKQPRHF. The CDR3 region has the DNA TGCAGTGCTTCCCCGGGGTATGGCAAACAGCCCCGGCATTTT.

As for this clonotype: Since a much larger clone is just one base distant, this may be a read error. This sequence joins TRBV24-1 and TRBJ2-7; D gene uncertain. Trimming took off 6 bases at V and 0 bases at J, with 8 bases between the two ends. This CDR3 has 13 amino acids. The germline CDR1 and CDR2 sequences are KGHDR and SFDVKD. The CDR3 bases are TGTGCCACCAGTAGCCTGGACTCCTACGAGCAGTACTTC. Its protein is CATSSLDSYEQYF.

Regarding this clonotype: This may come from a read error, since a much larger clone is one base off. This chain links TRBV24-1 with TRBJ2-7; D is uncertain. The V and J ends lost 4 bases and 3 bases respectively, with 3 bases between them. The CDR3 consists of 11 residues. CDR1 and CDR2 from the germline V gene are KGHDR and SFDVKD. The CDR3 loop is CATSDDYEQYF. The CDR3 DNA reads TGTGCCACCAGTGACGACTACGAGCAGTACTTC.